Listed below are T cell receptor beta chains from one sample, sequenced in a study of T-cell memory formation after mild COVID-19. Each CDR3 protein gets one entry after TCRdb re-called the 5' RACE reads with MiXCR. Of 450,000 to 650,000 distinct CDR3 sequences listed, over 15% were seen once; the top ten hold around 12%. Sequenced sample: PBMCs or a T cell subset sorted from them (not recorded which). Every receptor here comes from an adult woman who had mild COVID-19 (a few samples of this study predate the infection). Cell type and time point are not known. Each CDR3 is given with its conserved first and last residue. The order of the fields is clone size, V gene, CDR3 protein. Where a row states a size, it is once, few, many or the class of an expanded clone; other rows omit it.

size: few; V: TRBV5-1; CDR3: CASSLVPAGPQETQYF
size: .; V: TRBV5-1; CDR3: CASSQGDGNQPQHF
size: .; V: TRBV18; CDR3: CASSPPSGSLDF
size: once; V: TRBV5-1; CDR3: CASSWDGLNSYEQYF
size: .; V: TRBV12-3/TRBV12-4; CDR3: CASTNRNQPQHF
size: few; V: TRBV7-9; CDR3: CASSFPRGEQFF
size: few; V: TRBV6-5; CDR3: CASIPARGVFTEAFF
size: few; V: TRBV20-1; CDR3: CSATDTGAYSNQPQHF
size: few; V: TRBV5-5; CDR3: CASSLRNNEQFF
size: .; V: TRBV3-1; CDR3: CASSQVERGAQYF
size: .; V: TRBV9; CDR3: CASSVYGQVNTEAFF